This TCR beta chain originates from a study of control samples from healthy donors and cancer patients. Generated by immunoSEQ multiplex PCR, the TCRdb table keeps only in-frame clones and is missing some. This table has about 140,000 clones, 91% appearing once. Germline V gene data show CDR1 as SNHLY and CDR2 as FYNNEI. Trimming shortened V by 8 bases and J by 5 bases, and 21 bases separated the two germline ends. The CDR3 is made up of 15 amino acids. The sample was blood. The chain recombines TRBV2 with TRBJ1-1; a possible D gene is TRBD1 (6 bases). This TCR was sampled from a young man in good health. CDR3 sequence reads: CASVGQISRGTEAFF. CDR3 sequence (DNA): TGTGCCAGCGTCGGACAGATCTCTCGGGGGACTGAAGCTTTCTTT.